The 29 T cell receptor beta chains listed next were all sequenced from one sample in a study of T cell responses to AZD1222 COVID-19 vaccine. Sequencing used immunoSEQ multiplex PCR; TCRdb keeps in-frame clones, though not all of them. The data show around 92,000 clones, 85% to 90% seen once. Sequences were derived from peripheral blood, sampled on day 0 of AZD1222 vaccination. The receptors originated from an adult in good health.

In this sample, this clone turned up a few times. V gene TRBV5-4 combines with J gene TRBJ2-7; TRBD1 matches 8 bases. The J segment lost 1 base and the V segment lost 3 bases, leaving 12 bases of the junction unmatched. The germline gives CDR1 SGHNT, CDR2 YYREEE (reference sequence). This CDR3 spans 17 amino acids. The CDR3 DNA reads TGTGCCAGCAGCTCGCCTAACCTCAGGGGGCAGTCCTACGAGCAGTACTTC. Translation: CASSSPNLRGQSYEQYF.

The chain couples TRBV28 to TRBJ2-7; the match to TRBD1 covers 9 bases. The J segment lost 4 bases and the V segment lost 2 bases, leaving 3 bases of the junction unmatched. The V gene's germline CDR1 is MDHEN and CDR2 SYDVKM. This CDR3 is 14 amino acids long. In DNA, the CDR3 is TGTGCCAGCAGTTTACTGGGACAGGGTTACGAGCAGTACTTC. Its protein product is CASSLLGQGYEQYF. The full variable domain, with the rest looked up from reference TRBV28 and TRBJ2-7, is DVKVTQSSRYLVKRTGEKVFLECVQDMDHENMFWYRQDPGLGLRLIYFSYDVKMKEKGDIPEGYSVSREKKERFSLILESASTNQTSMYLCASSLLGQGYEQYFGPGTRLTVT.

This clone was found a few times. This CDR3 reads CASSPGQGARRSTEAFF. CDR3 DNA sequence: TGTGCCAGTAGTCCGGGACAGGGGGCGCGTCGGAGCACTGAAGCTTTCTTT. The chain couples TRBV19 to TRBJ1-1; 12 bases match TRBD1. This CDR3 region has 17 residues. Per germline, CDR1 LNHDA and CDR2 SQIVND (reference sequence). V was clipped by 5 bases and J by 4 bases; unmatched bases: 11.

The chain has TRBV7-2 and TRBJ2-1, with 8 bases aligning to TRBD2. Germline CDR1 reads SGHTA; CDR2 reads FQGNSA. This CDR3 region has 16 residues. With V trimmed by 5 bases and J by 3 bases, 9 bases remained unmatched. The CDR3 is CASSLIGGAIYNEQFF. In DNA form, the CDR3 reads TGTGCCAGCAGCCTCATCGGGGGGGCCATCTACAATGAGCAGTTCTTC.

V is TRBV30 and J is TRBJ1-4; possible D gene TRBD1, 5 bases. Trimming shortened V by 4 bases and J by 7 bases, and 19 bases separated the two germline ends. Looked up from germline, CDR1 is GTSNPN and CDR2 is SVGIG (reference sequence). CDR3 length equals 15 residues. The CDR3 nucleotides read TGTGCCTGGACCGACTCCTTCCGGGGGAGTGAAAAACTGTTTTTT. Protein sequence: CAWTDSFRGSEKLFF.

The CDR3 protein is CASSSTVHTQYF. Written as DNA, the CDR3 is TGCGCCAGCAGCTCAACAGTCCATACGCAGTATTTT. The chain employs TRBV5-1 and TRBJ2-3; D uncertain. The length of the CDR3 is 12 residues. Germline V gene lookup returns CDR1 SGHRS and CDR2 YFSETQ. Trimming pared 3 bases from V and 7 bases from J, leaving 9 bases between.

The chain joins TRBV6-1 to TRBJ1-2, with 7 bases lining up with TRBD1. The V and J ends lost 1 base and 3 bases, in that order; junction bases with no gene match: 5. CDR1 and CDR2 from the germline V gene are MNHNS and SASEGT. The CDR3 is made up of 15 amino acids. The CDR3 DNA is TGTGCCAGCAGTGAAGATCCGGGGACAGACTATGGCTACACCTTC. It encodes CASSEDPGTDYGYTF.

The V gene is TRBV6-5, the J gene TRBJ2-2, with a tentative D call TRBD1 (5 bases). The CDR3 has 13 residues. V lost 5 bases and J lost 2, with 6 bases in between. Germline CDR1 and CDR2: MNHEY and SVGAGI. CDR3 nucleotide sequence: TGTGCCAGCAGTAGGGGTAACACCGGGGAGCTGTTTTTT. Its translation is CASSRGNTGELFF.

The V and J genes are TRBV7-8 and TRBJ1-2; D is unresolved. Germline V gene data show CDR1 as SGHVS and CDR2 as FQNEAQ. The CDR3 runs 14 residues. Trimming removed 2 bases from V and 0 bases from J, with 7 bases in between. This chain's CDR3 is CASSLWQANYGYTF. The CDR3 nucleotides read TGTGCCAGCAGCTTATGGCAGGCTAACTATGGCTACACCTTC.

The table lists this clone with a count of one. The chain employs TRBV19 and TRBJ1-4, with 7 bases aligning to TRBD1. The CDR3 is 15 amino acids. With V trimmed by 5 bases and J by 7 bases, 10 bases remained unmatched. The germline V gene has CDR1 LNHDA and CDR2 SQIVND (reference sequence). CDR3 bases: TGTGCCAGTAGTCCCCGACAGGGAATAGGTGAAAAACTGTTTTTT. This sequence encodes CASSPRQGIGEKLFF.

Turning to this clone: The junction does not match germline at one end; this may be a read error. This chain connects TRBV7-9 to TRBJ2-7; D is possibly TRBD2 (5 bases). The CDR3 covers 11 residues. CDR1 and CDR2 from the germline V gene are SEHNR and FQNEAQ (reference sequence). The CDR3 region has the DNA TGTGCCAGCAGCCGCGGAGGTGATCCGACCTTC. This encodes CASSRGGDPTF.

This rearrangement joins TRBV30 to TRBJ2-4; the D gene could be TRBD1 or TRBD2 (5 bases each). The germline CDR1 and CDR2 sequences are GTSNPN and SVGIG (reference sequence). This CDR3 is 12 amino acids long. Trimming took 4 bases from V and 16 from J, leaving 20 bases between them. The CDR3 region is CAWNYGQGVPYF. CDR3 DNA sequence: TGTGCCTGGAATTACGGGCAGGGAGTTCCCTACTTC.

V is TRBV5-1 and J is TRBJ2-1; 7 nucleotides match TRBD2. The CDR3 sequence is 13 residues long. V dropped 3 bases and J dropped 6; count of bases not matched to a gene: 3. Germline lookup yields CDR1 SGHRS and CDR2 YFSETQ. The chain's CDR3 is CASSSGTTNEQFF. DNA of the CDR3: TGCGCCAGCAGCTCGGGGACTACCAATGAGCAGTTCTTC.

The CDR3 DNA sequence: TGCAGCGGGGGACTAGTGGTAGAGACCCAGTACTTC. Translated: CSGGLVVETQYF. The chain is built from TRBV29-1 and TRBJ2-5; TRBD2 agrees at 8 bases. CDR1 and CDR2 (germline): SQVTM, ANQGSEA. This CDR3 comprises 12 residues. V was clipped by 7 bases and J by 4 bases; unmatched bases: 5.

This clone appeared once. V is TRBV5-1 and J is TRBJ1-2; 11 positions agree with TRBD1. The CDR3 runs 16 residues. The V gene's germline CDR1 is SGHRS and CDR2 YFSETQ. With V trimmed by 2 bases and J by 0 bases, 3 bases remained unmatched. The CDR3 here is CASSFGTGGANYGYTF. CDR3 bases: TGCGCCAGCAGCTTCGGGACAGGGGGTGCTAACTATGGCTACACCTTC.

This rearrangement joins TRBV7-9 to TRBJ1-2; D not certain. The V gene's germline CDR1 is SEHNR and CDR2 FQNEAQ (reference sequence). V shed 1 base and J shed 0 bases, with 6 bases lying between them. The CDR3 contains 14 residues. The CDR3 DNA follows: TGTGCCAGCAGCTTAGTGGTAGCTAACTATGGCTACACCTTC. Amino acid sequence: CASSLVVANYGYTF.

In its sample, this clone was seen a few times. V and J are TRBV19 and TRBJ2-5; tentatively, D is TRBD1 or TRBD2 (6 bases each). CDR1 is LNHDA, CDR2 SQIVND, per germline (reference sequence). CDR3 length equals 15 residues. V lost 1 base and J 5 bases, leaving 14 bases between the germline ends. The chain's CDR3 is CASSIGRGALETQYF. The CDR3, as DNA: TGTGCCAGTAGTATAGGGAGGGGGGCCTTGGAGACCCAGTACTTC.

The chain has TRBV7-2 and TRBJ1-2; D possibly corresponds to TRBD1 (5 bases). The ends were cut back, 4 bases at V and 4 bases at J, with 13 bases in the middle. Germline assignment: CDR1 SGHTA and CDR2 FQGNSA. CDR3 length equals 14 residues. This CDR3 reads CASSWAQGAYGYTF. The DNA for the CDR3 is TGTGCCAGCAGCTGGGCGCAGGGCGCCTATGGCTACACCTTC.

The chain couples TRBV5-1 to TRBJ2-3, with TRBD2 matching over 11 bases. CDR1 is SGHRS and CDR2 is YFSETQ in the germline V gene. Germline trimming cut 3 bases from V and 1 base from J; bases unmatched to any gene: 7. The CDR3 covers 17 residues. This CDR3 is CASSSVAGGPGTDTQYF. As DNA, the CDR3 is TGCGCCAGCAGCTCGGTAGCGGGGGGGCCGGGCACAGATACGCAGTATTTT.

This clone appeared a few times. CDR3 DNA: TGTGCCAGCAGCTTTGTTCCGCATCCGAACACTGAAGCTTTCTTT. Its protein is CASSFVPHPNTEAFF. The chain recombines TRBV7-9 with TRBJ1-1; no clear D gene. Trimming removed 3 bases from V and 1 base from J, with 12 bases in between. CDR3 length: 15 amino acids. Per germline, CDR1 SEHNR and CDR2 FQNEAQ (reference sequence).

CDR3 region: CASIWGGPGTGELFF. DNA for the CDR3: TGTGCCAGCATCTGGGGGGGCCCGGGGACCGGGGAGCTGTTTTTT. The V call is TRBV28, the J call TRBJ2-2, with a weak D call TRBD2 (7 bases). Germline assignment: CDR1 MDHEN and CDR2 SYDVKM. This CDR3 is built from 15 residues. Deletions cut 7 bases from V and 5 bases from J, with 17 bases between.

The V gene is TRBV9, the J gene TRBJ1-6; 7 bases line up with TRBD1. V shed 0 bases and J 5 bases; nucleotides not matched to a gene: 2. Germline V gives CDR1 SGDLS, CDR2 YYNGEE. The length of the CDR3 is 15 residues. The chain's CDR3 is CASSVGQGDNSPLHF. The DNA of the CDR3 is TGTGCCAGCAGCGTAGGACAGGGAGATAATTCACCCCTCCACTTT. Based on the CDR3 plus reference TRBV9 and TRBJ1-6, the full variable domain is DSGVTQTPKHLITATGQRVTLRCSPRSGDLSVYWYQQSLDQGLQFLIQYYNGEERAKGNILERFSAQQFPDLHSELNLSSLELGDSALYFCASSVGQGDNSPLHFGNGTRLTVT.

The chain joins TRBV5-1 to TRBJ1-4, with 7 bases matching TRBD1. The J segment lost 6 bases and the V segment lost 6 bases, leaving 8 bases of the junction unmatched. Per the germline V gene, CDR1 is SGHRS and CDR2 is YFSETQ. The CDR3 has 14 residues. The CDR3 is CASTQGGADEKLFF. The CDR3 DNA reads as TGCGCCAGCACCCAGGGGGGGGCTGATGAAAAACTGTTTTTT.

V is TRBV7-3 and J is TRBJ2-2, with 7 bases identical to TRBD2. This CDR3 contains 16 residues. V lost 5 bases, J lost 5 bases, and 11 bases stayed unmatched. Germline V CDR1 and CDR2: SGHTA, FQGTGA. In DNA form, the CDR3 reads TGTGCCAGCAGCCTAATGGCGGGAGTAAAGACCGGGGAGCTGTTTTTT. Protein sequence: CASSLMAGVKTGELFF.

CDR3 sequence (DNA): TGCAGTGCTAGAGACGGACAGACAGCTTTCTTT. The encoded protein is CSARDGQTAFF. The J gene is TRBJ1-1, the V gene TRBV20-1; tentatively, D is TRBD1 (6 bases). Germline V lookup: CDR1 DFQATT, CDR2 SNEGSKA (reference sequence). The CDR3 runs 11 residues. V was trimmed by 0 bases and J by 10 bases, leaving 9 bases between them.

The chain employs TRBV6-4 and TRBJ1-6; D possibly corresponds to TRBD1 (6 bases). This CDR3 region has 15 residues. Trimming cost V 6 bases and J 8 bases, with 17 bases left between them. Germline V gene sequence: CDR1 MRHNA, CDR2 SNTAGT. CDR3 DNA sequence: TGTGCCAGCAGGGCTGAGGCAGGGGCCCATTCACCCCTCCACTTT. Its protein product is CASRAEAGAHSPLHF.

The rearrangement links TRBV4-2 to TRBJ2-3; D is undetermined. The V end lost 7 bases, the J end lost 3 bases, and 11 bases lay between the germline ends. This CDR3 has 13 residues. Germline assignment: CDR1 LGHNA and CDR2 YNFKEQ. CDR3 amino acids: CASNPPGTDTQYF. DNA of the CDR3: TGTGCCAGCAATCCCCCTGGGACAGATACGCAGTATTTT.

The V call is TRBV19, the J call TRBJ1-2; D is unclear. In germline, CDR1 is LNHDA, CDR2 SQIVND (reference sequence). The CDR3 covers 15 residues. The V gene lost 4 bases and the J gene lost 2 bases, with 14 bases spanning the gap. This chain's CDR3 is CASSTSAQANYGYTF. Here the CDR3 DNA reads TGTGCCAGTAGTACCTCCGCGCAGGCCAACTATGGCTACACCTTC.

The chain combines TRBV7-3 with TRBJ1-1; no clear D. Germline assignment: CDR1 SGHTA and CDR2 FQGTGA. The CDR3 extends over 15 amino acids. V lost 2 bases, J lost 0 bases, and 10 bases lay in between. Here the CDR3 DNA reads TGTGCCAGCAGCTTAGAGGCAGCATTGAACACTGAAGCTTTCTTT. Translation: CASSLEAALNTEAFF.